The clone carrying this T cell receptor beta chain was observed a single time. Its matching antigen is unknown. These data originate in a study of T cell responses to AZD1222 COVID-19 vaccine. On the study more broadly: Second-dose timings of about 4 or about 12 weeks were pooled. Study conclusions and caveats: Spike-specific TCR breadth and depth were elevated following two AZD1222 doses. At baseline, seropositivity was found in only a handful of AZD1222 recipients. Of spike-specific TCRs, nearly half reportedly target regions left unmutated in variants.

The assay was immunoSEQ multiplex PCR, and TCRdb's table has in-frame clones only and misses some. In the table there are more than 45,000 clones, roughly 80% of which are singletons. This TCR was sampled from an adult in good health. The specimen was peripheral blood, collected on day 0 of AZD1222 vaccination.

Here the CDR3 DNA reads TGTGCCAGCAGTGATCGGGGTGGCAATCAGCCCCAGCATTTT. Translated: CASSDRGGNQPQHF. The chain carries TRBV2 and TRBJ1-5, with D hard to call. The CDR3 is 14 residues long. In germline, CDR1 is SNHLY, CDR2 FYNNEI. V was pared by 3 bases and J by 2 bases, with 8 bases between. The full variable domain, in which reference TRBV2 and TRBJ1-5 provide the parts outside the CDR3, is EPEVTQTPSHQVTQMGQEVILRCVPISNHLYFYWYRQILGQKVEFLVSFYNNEISEKSEIFDDQFSVERPDGSNFTLKIRSTKLEDSAMYFCASSDRGGNQPQHFGDGTRLSIL.